This TCR beta chain was documented in a study of response to subunit inactivated influenza vaccine. In its sample, this clonotype was seen a few times. TCRdb analysed the RT-PCR reads with MiXCR anew, one entry per CDR3 protein. The top ten clones hold less than 4% of a sample with roughly 500,000 distinct CDR3 sequences, approximately 15% of them seen once. The CDR3 runs 12 residues. V was shortened by 6 bases and J by 9 bases, with 15 bases between the two germline ends. Germline CDR1 and CDR2: SGHTA and FQGNSA. This TCR was sampled from a man in his fifties or sixties who received an inactivated influenza vaccine. The chain links TRBV7-2 to TRBJ2-7; D not resolved. This specimen consisted of CD4+ T cells sorted from PBMCs, obtained 23 to 25 months after vaccination. CDR3 loop: CASSQPTGRQYF. DNA of the CDR3: TGTGCCAGCAGTCAACCAACCGGCCGGCAGTACTTC.